This is a list of T cell receptor beta chains from one sample in a study of response to subunit inactivated influenza vaccine. TCRdb redid the calling of the RT-PCR reads with MiXCR, one entry per CDR3 protein. This table holds 550,000 to 650,000 distinct CDR3 sequences, roughly 10% found once. The source material was PBMCs from blood, sampled on the day of vaccination. The receptors here all came from a man in his fifties or sixties who received an inactivated influenza vaccine. The CDR3 runs from the conserved cysteine through the conserved F or W. The D gene is left open where the match is weak. Where a row states a size, it is once, few, many or the class of an expanded clone; other rows omit it.

d_gene | j_gene | abundance | v_gene | CDR3nt | CDR3aa
- | TRBJ2-7 | - | TRBV9 | TGTGCCAGCAGCGTAGGGGTGGGGAGCTCCTACGAGCAGTACTTC | CASSVGVGSSYEQYF
- | TRBJ2-7 | few | TRBV11-2 | TGTGCCAGCAGCTTAGAGGGTCAAATGCTCGAGCAGTACTTC | CASSLEGQMLEQYF
- | TRBJ1-4 | many | TRBV12-5 | TGTGCTAGTGGTTTGGGCGGGGGCGCGGGTGAAAAACTGTTTTTT | CASGLGGGAGEKLFF
- | TRBJ1-1 | few | TRBV4-3 | TGCGCCAGCAGCCAAGGGGGGATGATGAACACTGAAGCTTTCTTT | CASSQGGMMNTEAFF
- | TRBJ2-7 | few | TRBV11-2 | TGTGCCAGCAGCTTAGTAGGGTTTGGACCCGGCGAGCAGTACTTC | CASSLVGFGPGEQYF
TRBD2 | TRBJ2-1 | many | TRBV12-3/TRBV12-4 | TGTGCCAGCAGAGCACCGGGACTAGTGACCTACAATGAGCAGTTCTTC | CASRAPGLVTYNEQFF
TRBD1 | TRBJ1-1 | - | TRBV12-3/TRBV12-4 | TGTGCCAGCAGCTACAGGGGGAGAGACACTGAAGCTTTCTTT | CASSYRGRDTEAFF
TRBD2 | TRBJ2-5 | - | TRBV7-8 | TGTGCCAGCAGCCCGCTTATTAGTTGGGAGCGGGGGGGCCCACAAGAGACCCAGTACTTC | CASSPLISWERGGPQETQYF
TRBD2 | TRBJ2-1 | few | TRBV7-2 | TGTGCCAGCAGCTCGACCGGGACTAGGGTGATCAATGAGCAGTTCTTC | CASSSTGTRVINEQFF
- | TRBJ2-5 | few | TRBV4-2 | TGTGCCAGCAGCCAAGCGGGATCGAGCGGGCCAGTTGGGGTTCCAGAGACCCAGTACTTC | CASSQAGSSGPVGVPETQYF
- | TRBJ1-2 | - | TRBV4-1 | TGCGCCAGCAGCCAAGTTGGGCAGTTATCAGTTTACTACACCTTC | CASSQVGQLSVYYTF
- | TRBJ2-7 | - | TRBV3-1 | TGTGCCTCCAGCAAAGAGGCGTCTTTTACACACGAGCAGTACTTC | CASSKEASFTHEQYF
TRBD2 | TRBJ2-7 | - | TRBV10-3 | TGTGCCATCAGTGACCCGGGACTAGCGGGGGGACCAACCTACGAGCAGTACTTC | CAISDPGLAGGPTYEQYF
- | TRBJ2-3 | - | TRBV29-1 | TGCAGCGTTGGCAGGGGTATCGGTACCGATACGCAGTATTTT | CSVGRGIGTDTQYF
TRBD1 | TRBJ1-6 | - | TRBV12-3/TRBV12-4 | TGTGCCAACAGTTTAGGGACAGCCTATAATTCACCCCTCCACTTT | CANSLGTAYNSPLHF
- | TRBJ1-3 | few | TRBV28 | TGTGCCAGCAGACTCCACCTAGGGCGAGGAATCTCTGGAAACACCATATATTTT | CASRLHLGRGISGNTIYF
- | TRBJ2-6 | few | TRBV4-3 | TGCGCCAGCAGCCGGGCAGGGACCTCTGGGGCCAACGTCCTGACTTTC | CASSRAGTSGANVLTF
TRBD2 | TRBJ2-1 | many | TRBV29-1 | TGCAGCTTTACGGGGGGGAGCTACGGGCAGTTCTTC | CSFTGGSYGQFF
- | TRBJ2-2 | many | TRBV5-1 | TGCGCCAGCAGCTTAGGGACCGCGAACACCGGGGAGCTGTTTTTT | CASSLGTANTGELFF
TRBD1 | TRBJ2-3 | few | TRBV7-9 | TGTGCCAGCAGCCGAGGGACAGGGGCTAGCACAGATACGCAGTATTTT | CASSRGTGASTDTQYF
- | TRBJ2-7 | - | TRBV7-2 | TGTGCCAGCAGCTCCTCCCCCGTCCGGTCCTACGAGCAGTACTTC | CASSSSPVRSYEQYF
- | TRBJ2-3 | many | TRBV20-1 | TGCAGTGCTAGAGCAGCGGCAGATACGCAGTATTTT | CSARAAADTQYF
- | TRBJ2-5 | - | TRBV27 | TGTGCCAGCAGTTCCGAAATTTCTTCAACGGAGACCCAGTACTTC | CASSSEISSTETQYF
- | TRBJ2-4 | few | TRBV7-2 | TGTGCCAGCAGCCGGGGGGCCCGAAAAAACATTCAGTACTTC | CASSRGARKNIQYF
- | TRBJ2-2 | - | TRBV11-3 | TGTGCCAGCAGCTTAGATGCCCGGGTCACCGGGGAGCTGTTTTTT | CASSLDARVTGELFF
- | TRBJ1-2 | many | TRBV20-1 | TGCAGAGCAGGGGAATATGGCTACACCTTC | CRAGEYGYTF
- | TRBJ2-7 | few | TRBV5-1 | TGCGCCAGCAGCTTCGGGAACAGCGCCTACGAGCAGTACTTC | CASSFGNSAYEQYF
TRBD2 | TRBJ2-1 | - | TRBV11-2 | TGTGCCAGCTGGGGTCCAATAGCGGGAGTTGTTGGGTATAATGAGCAGTTCTTC | CASWGPIAGVVGYNEQFF
- | TRBJ1-1 | few | TRBV29-1 | TGCAGCGTTGAGAAGCGGTTGAACACTGAAGCTTTCTTT | CSVEKRLNTEAFF
- | TRBJ2-7 | many | TRBV21-1 | TGTGCCAGCAGCATCGGGGTTGACGGACCCTCTAATACCGAGCAGTACTTC | CASSIGVDGPSNTEQYF
- | TRBJ1-1 | - | TRBV7-2 | TGTGCCAGCAGCTTAATCAGCTCGAACACTGAAGCTTTCTTT | CASSLISSNTEAFF
TRBD2 | TRBJ2-3 | - | TRBV20-1 | TGCAGTGCTAGACTAGCGGGAGATGTATGGAACACAGATACGCAGTATTTT | CSARLAGDVWNTDTQYF
- | TRBJ2-1 | - | TRBV7-2 | TGTGCCAGCGTGCCTTACAATGAGCAGTTCTTC | CASVPYNEQFF
- | TRBJ2-5 | - | TRBV7-2 | TGTGCCAGCAGCTTAGTTGTGGGGATGGGAGAGACCCAGTACTTC | CASSLVVGMGETQYF
- | TRBJ2-7 | - | TRBV27 | TGTGTCAGCAGTTTACCTGGACTCGCGGGGGAGCAGTACTTC | CVSSLPGLAGEQYF
TRBD2 | TRBJ2-1 | - | TRBV19 | TGTGCCAGTAGTACGTTGACTAGCGGGAGGGCCTCCTACAATGAGCAGTTCTTC | CASSTLTSGRASYNEQFF
- | TRBJ1-6 | many | TRBV12-3/TRBV12-4 | TGTGCCAGCAGTTTTTCTCTAAGGAGGGATTCACCCCTCCACTTT | CASSFSLRRDSPLHF
TRBD1 | TRBJ2-2 | few | TRBV29-1 | TGCAGCGTCGTAGGGACAGGGATCCCCGGGGAGCTGTTTTTT | CSVVGTGIPGELFF
- | TRBJ2-3 | - | TRBV20-1 | TGCAGTGCTGAGGTAACATTCACAGATACGCAGTATTTT | CSAEVTFTDTQYF
- | TRBJ2-1 | - | TRBV9 | TGTGCCAGCAGCGTAGAGTCGGGACCTACCTACAATGAGCAGTTCTTC | CASSVESGPTYNEQFF
TRBD1 | TRBJ1-5 | many | TRBV20-1 | TGCAGTGCTAGAGGGACAGGAATACAGCCCCAGCATTTT | CSARGTGIQPQHF
TRBD2 | TRBJ2-1 | - | TRBV7-2 | TGTGCCAGCAGCCCGAGGGCCGGGACTAGCTCCTACAATGAGCAGTTCTTC | CASSPRAGTSSYNEQFF
- | TRBJ2-3 | - | TRBV29-1 | TGCAGCGTTGCCGGACGGTACACAGATACGCAGTATTTT | CSVAGRYTDTQYF
TRBD2 | TRBJ2-1 | few | TRBV4-2 | TGTGCCAGCAGCCAAGAGAGTACTAGCGGGTATGAGCAGTTCTTC | CASSQESTSGYEQFF
- | TRBJ1-1 | - | TRBV18 | TGTGCCAGCTCACCAAGGATCGACAAGGGATGGGGAGCTTTCTTT | CASSPRIDKGWGAFF
- | TRBJ1-4 | few | TRBV5-5 | TGTGCCAGCAGCTTGGTGGGACCCCTGTCTGAAAAACTGTTTTTT | CASSLVGPLSEKLFF
- | TRBJ2-3 | few | TRBV5-1 | TGCGCCAGCAGCTTGAGAGTTTCGGGGGTCACAGATACGCAGTATTTT | CASSLRVSGVTDTQYF
TRBD2 | TRBJ2-5 | - | TRBV5-1 | TGCGCCAGCAGCTTGGCCCACTATGTCGGGAGGGCCGAGTCGGAGACCCAGTACTTC | CASSLAHYVGRAESETQYF
- | TRBJ2-5 | - | TRBV2 | TGTGCCAGCAGGGGAACCAGCTCTTCGAGTGAGACCCAGTACTTC | CASRGTSSSSETQYF
TRBD1 | TRBJ1-2 | - | TRBV10-3 | TGTGCCATCAGCCTTAAGGGACAGGGGAACTATGGCTACACCTTC | CAISLKGQGNYGYTF
- | TRBJ2-1 | many | TRBV6-5 | TGTGCCAGCAGTTACGACAGAGGCGAGCAGTTCTTC | CASSYDRGEQFF
- | TRBJ2-7 | many | TRBV27 | TGTGCCAGCAGTCTATCCCTCGGGCTAACTAAAACCTACGAGCAGTACTTC | CASSLSLGLTKTYEQYF
TRBD2 | TRBJ2-1 | few | TRBV7-9 | TGTGCCAGCAGCTCTACTAGCGGGAGGGCCGGTGAGCAGTTCTTC | CASSSTSGRAGEQFF
TRBD1 | TRBJ1-4 | few | TRBV2 | TGTGCCAGCAAGGAACGGACAGGGAACAATGAAAAACTGTTTTTT | CASKERTGNNEKLFF
- | TRBJ2-2 | few | TRBV4-2 | TGTGCCAGCAGCCACGACGTAGCGGATAACACCGGGGAGCTGTTTTTT | CASSHDVADNTGELFF
- | TRBJ2-5 | few | TRBV11-2 | TGTGCCAGCAGCTTAGATGGGCTGGACAGATTTCAAGAGACCCAGTACTTC | CASSLDGLDRFQETQYF
- | TRBJ2-3 | - | TRBV6-5 | TGTGCCAGCAGTTCCTGGGTTAGTAGTACAGATACGCAGTATTTT | CASSSWVSSTDTQYF
- | TRBJ2-7 | few | TRBV4-3 | TGCGCCAGCAGCCAATGGAACACCTTGAGCTCCGAGCAGTACTTC | CASSQWNTLSSEQYF
- | TRBJ2-6 | - | TRBV29-1 | TGCAGCGTCAAGTCAGGGGCTGGGGCCAACGTCCTGACTTTC | CSVKSGAGANVLTF
TRBD1 | TRBJ2-7 | - | TRBV4-3 | TGCGCCAGCAGCCAAGGGGTGACAGGGCTGTACGAGCAGTACTTC | CASSQGVTGLYEQYF